The clone carrying this T cell receptor beta chain was counted ten times or more. The read falls 3 residues short of the CDR3 end, and the missing part is taken from the germline J gene. Germline CDR1 reads SGDLS; CDR2 reads YYNGEE. The CDR3 has 15 residues. V lost 0 bases and J lost 5, with 11 bases in between. The data stem from a study of T cell clonality in common variable immunodeficiency. Clones were sequenced by immunoSEQ multiplex PCR, and TCRdb holds only the in-frame ones, with some missing. This sample carries around 55,000 clones, none of them present only once. Specimen: peripheral blood mononuclear cells. This TCR came from a person aged 18-70 years in good health. This sequence joins TRBV9 and TRBJ2-2; D gene unclear. CDR3 sequence reads: CASSVVAHTTGELFF. The sequenced CDR3 bases are TGTGCCAGCAGCGTAGTTGCCCACACAACCGGGGAG.